This TCR beta chain comes out of a study of blood T cell repertoires in COVID-19. Study details: PBMCs, B-cell-depleted T cells, or T cells provided the cDNA or gDNA that made up the material.

The assay was immunoSEQ multiplex PCR, and TCRdb's table has in-frame clones only and misses some. The sample holds 150,000 to 200,000 clones, under 90% seen once. This CDR3 is 13 amino acids long. Germline V gene sequence: CDR1 MNHEY, CDR2 SVGAGI. The V and J ends lost 8 bases and 8 bases, in that order; junction bases with no gene match: 9. This receptor was identified in a man aged 60 to 75 with acute or convalescent COVID-19. The chain is built from TRBV6-5 and TRBJ2-1; 7 bases fit TRBD2. The sample taken for sequencing was peripheral blood. CDR3 DNA: TGTGCCAGCCGATTAGGAGGGAGGGATGAGCAGTTCTTC. Its translation is CASRLGGRDEQFF.